A selection of T cell receptor beta chains follows, all from one sample in a study of blood T cells in healthy people across ages. TCRdb re-called the 5' RACE reads through MiXCR, storing one row per CDR3 protein. The table has 600,000 or so distinct CDR3 sequences, under 30% seen once. Sequencing was done on a sample of blood. The source of these receptors is a woman older than 75 in good health. Both conserved end residues are part of each CDR3. The order of the fields is J gene, V gene, clone size, CDR3 length, D gene, CDR3 DNA, CDR3 protein. The D gene is left open where the match is weak. The size of a clone is reported for some rows only, either as once, few or many, or as a class for expanded clones.

J gene: TRBJ2-3; V gene: TRBV5-6; clone size: -; CDR3 length: 14; D gene: TRBD2; CDR3 DNA: TGTGCCAGCAGCTTCGGGGGGAAGACAGATACGCAGTATTTT; CDR3 protein: CASSFGGKTDTQYF
J gene: TRBJ2-3; V gene: TRBV20-1; clone size: once; CDR3 length: 15; D gene: TRBD2; CDR3 DNA: TGCAGTGCCAGTGGACTAGCGGGAGTGGCAGATACGCAGTATTTT; CDR3 protein: CSASGLAGVADTQYF
J gene: TRBJ1-4; V gene: TRBV6-1; clone size: many; CDR3 length: 12; D gene: -; CDR3 DNA: TGTGCCAGCAGTGAACTAGGTGAAAAACTGTTTTTT; CDR3 protein: CASSELGEKLFF
J gene: TRBJ2-1; V gene: TRBV25-1; clone size: once; CDR3 length: 16; D gene: TRBD2; CDR3 DNA: TGTGCCAGCAGTGACCCCAGCGGGAGGAACTACAATGAGCAGTTCTTC; CDR3 protein: CASSDPSGRNYNEQFF
J gene: TRBJ2-7; V gene: TRBV29-1; clone size: few; CDR3 length: 13; D gene: TRBD1; CDR3 DNA: TGCAGCGTTGACCCAGGGGGCGGCTCCGAGCAGTACTTC; CDR3 protein: CSVDPGGGSEQYF
J gene: TRBJ2-2; V gene: TRBV7-2; clone size: -; CDR3 length: 13; D gene: -; CDR3 DNA: TGTGCCAGCGGACCTCTGGCCACCGGAGAGCTGTTTTTT; CDR3 protein: CASGPLATGELFF
J gene: TRBJ2-5; V gene: TRBV20-1; clone size: many; CDR3 length: 13; D gene: -; CDR3 DNA: TGCAGTGCTAGTAAAGGACTTGGGGAGACCCAGTACTTC; CDR3 protein: CSASKGLGETQYF
J gene: TRBJ1-4; V gene: TRBV2; clone size: -; CDR3 length: 14; D gene: -; CDR3 DNA: TGTGCCAGCAGGGAAGCGGGGGGGAATGAAAAACTGTTTTTT; CDR3 protein: CASREAGGNEKLFF
J gene: TRBJ1-5; V gene: TRBV21-1; clone size: -; CDR3 length: 15; D gene: -; CDR3 DNA: TGTGCCAGCTGTGCCCAGGGAACGTGGAATCAGCCCCAGCATTTT; CDR3 protein: CASCAQGTWNQPQHF
J gene: TRBJ2-3; V gene: TRBV7-2; clone size: many; CDR3 length: 11; D gene: TRBD2; CDR3 DNA: TGTGCCAGCAGCTCGTCGACTAGCGTGTATTTT; CDR3 protein: CASSSSTSVYF
J gene: TRBJ2-5; V gene: TRBV9; clone size: many; CDR3 length: 14; D gene: -; CDR3 DNA: TGTGCCAGCAGCGTAGATAGGAGCGGGGAGACCCAGTACTTC; CDR3 protein: CASSVDRSGETQYF
J gene: TRBJ2-3; V gene: TRBV20-1; clone size: -; CDR3 length: 13; D gene: TRBD2; CDR3 DNA: TGCAGTGCTAGTATAGCGGGGTTGGATACGCAGTATTTT; CDR3 protein: CSASIAGLDTQYF
J gene: TRBJ2-4; V gene: TRBV3-1; clone size: many; CDR3 length: 15; D gene: -; CDR3 DNA: TGTGCCAGCAGCCAAGAATTGGGACCCAAAAACATTCAGTACTTC; CDR3 protein: CASSQELGPKNIQYF
J gene: TRBJ2-1; V gene: TRBV6-5; clone size: many; CDR3 length: 14; D gene: -; CDR3 DNA: TGTGCCAGCAATTTGGAAGGCCACTACAATGAGCAGTTCTTC; CDR3 protein: CASNLEGHYNEQFF
J gene: TRBJ2-3; V gene: TRBV6-1; clone size: -; CDR3 length: 14; D gene: -; CDR3 DNA: TGTGCCAGCAGTGTGGGGGACGGCGGGGATACGCAGTATTTT; CDR3 protein: CASSVGDGGDTQYF
J gene: TRBJ2-7; V gene: TRBV11-3; clone size: -; CDR3 length: 15; D gene: -; CDR3 DNA: TGTGCCAGCAGCTTGGGCCAGGGCCGTGTCCACGAGCAGTACTTC; CDR3 protein: CASSLGQGRVHEQYF
J gene: TRBJ2-3; V gene: TRBV7-9; clone size: many; CDR3 length: 14; D gene: -; CDR3 DNA: TGTGCCAGCAGTCCTAGCTCCAGCACAGATACGCAGTATTTT; CDR3 protein: CASSPSSSTDTQYF
J gene: TRBJ1-1; V gene: TRBV30; clone size: -; CDR3 length: 13; D gene: -; CDR3 DNA: TGTGCCTTGGCGGGCGGTGGTGGCACTGAAGCTTTCTTT; CDR3 protein: CALAGGGGTEAFF
J gene: TRBJ2-1; V gene: TRBV11-1; clone size: -; CDR3 length: 17; D gene: TRBD2; CDR3 DNA: TGTGCCAGCAGCCCTTCCCCCGGGGGGGCCTTCAACAATGAGCAGTTCTTC; CDR3 protein: CASSPSPGGAFNNEQFF
J gene: TRBJ1-1; V gene: TRBV6-5; clone size: many; CDR3 length: 15; D gene: -; CDR3 DNA: TGTGCCAGCAGTTTACGGGATGGGATGAACACTGAAGCTTTCTTT; CDR3 protein: CASSLRDGMNTEAFF
J gene: TRBJ2-1; V gene: TRBV20-1; clone size: many; CDR3 length: 21; D gene: TRBD2; CDR3 DNA: TGCAGTGCTAGACCTACTAATCCGGGACTAGCGGGGGGGCCCCTCTACAATGAGCAGTTCTTC; CDR3 protein: CSARPTNPGLAGGPLYNEQFF
J gene: TRBJ1-5; V gene: TRBV6-6; clone size: -; CDR3 length: 14; D gene: TRBD1; CDR3 DNA: TGTGCCAGCAGGTATGTACAGGGGGTGCAGCCCCAGCATTTT; CDR3 protein: CASRYVQGVQPQHF
J gene: TRBJ1-1; V gene: TRBV5-4; clone size: few; CDR3 length: 14; D gene: -; CDR3 DNA: TGTGCCAGCACCCTTTCGGCGAGGGACACTGAAGCTTTCTTT; CDR3 protein: CASTLSARDTEAFF
J gene: TRBJ2-7; V gene: TRBV6-1; clone size: many; CDR3 length: 12; D gene: -; CDR3 DNA: TGTGCCAGCACAATGCAGGGCTACGAGCAGTACTTC; CDR3 protein: CASTMQGYEQYF